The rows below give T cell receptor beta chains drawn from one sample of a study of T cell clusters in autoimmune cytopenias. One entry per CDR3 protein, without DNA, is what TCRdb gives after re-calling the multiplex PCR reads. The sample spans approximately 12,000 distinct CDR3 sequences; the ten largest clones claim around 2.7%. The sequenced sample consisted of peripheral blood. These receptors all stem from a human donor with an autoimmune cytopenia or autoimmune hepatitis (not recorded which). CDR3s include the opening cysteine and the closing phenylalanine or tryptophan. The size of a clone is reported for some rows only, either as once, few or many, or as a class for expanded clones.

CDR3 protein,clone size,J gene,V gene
CASSSQGPGELFF,-,TRBJ2-2,TRBV5-1
CASSSYRQGVETQYF,-,TRBJ2-5,TRBV12-3/TRBV12-4
CAWYPYSSGNTIYF,-,TRBJ1-3,TRBV30
CSVGTHNTEAFF,-,TRBJ1-1,TRBV29-1
CASSRRFGELFF,-,TRBJ2-2,TRBV7-2
CASGVIGNTIYF,-,TRBJ1-3,TRBV19
CATSRDLSGEGAEAFF,-,TRBJ1-1,TRBV15
CSVRRSGGSTDTQYF,medium-sized,TRBJ2-3,TRBV29-1
CASGEVRASTEAFF,-,TRBJ1-1,TRBV6-2/TRBV6-3
CATSRDPNRGNTEAFF,-,TRBJ1-1,TRBV15
CASSYSRWGANVLTF,medium-sized,TRBJ2-6,TRBV6-2/TRBV6-3
CASSKAVGTEAFF,-,TRBJ1-1,TRBV19
CASSLTQGEKLFF,-,TRBJ1-4,TRBV7-6
CASSRDSQDTQYF,-,TRBJ2-3,TRBV6-2/TRBV6-3
CASSPPLAGGENEQFF,-,TRBJ2-1,TRBV5-1
CASSFPDQPQHF,-,TRBJ1-5,TRBV12-3/TRBV12-4
CSVGEGYGANVLTF,medium-sized,TRBJ2-6,TRBV29-1
CASSYAGRARGSNEQFF,-,TRBJ2-1,TRBV6-5
CASSLALAATGELFF,-,TRBJ2-2,TRBV5-4
CASSVVNEKLFF,-,TRBJ1-4,TRBV6-1
CASRLAGAEQYF,-,TRBJ2-7,TRBV27
CASSIQAGELFF,medium-sized,TRBJ2-2,TRBV19
CASSIRRDRGAPLHF,-,TRBJ1-6,TRBV6-2/TRBV6-3
CASSLGLAGKGEQFF,-,TRBJ2-1,TRBV11-2
CASSYMGQGPEQYF,-,TRBJ2-7,TRBV6-2/TRBV6-3
CAWSGDTYQPQHF,-,TRBJ1-5,TRBV30
CASSLVINTGELFF,-,TRBJ2-2,TRBV5-5
CASQQRTGDEKLFF,-,TRBJ1-4,TRBV6-2/TRBV6-3
CAWGAGTNTGELFF,medium-sized,TRBJ2-2,TRBV30
CATSRNSHNYGYTF,-,TRBJ1-2,TRBV24-1
CASSFRGGGADTQYF,medium-sized,TRBJ2-3,TRBV6-5
CASLRAGMQTNTGELFF,-,TRBJ2-2,TRBV18
CATSDPGGQGDYTF,-,TRBJ1-2,TRBV24-1
CASQGGGAINEQFF,-,TRBJ2-1,TRBV6-2/TRBV6-3
CASSLSDRAEEKLFF,-,TRBJ1-4,TRBV5-6
CASSARQGFKSSGANVLTF,-,TRBJ2-6,TRBV5-6
CASSPLAGAETQYF,-,TRBJ2-5,TRBV12-3/TRBV12-4
CASSWDTNTGELFF,medium-sized,TRBJ2-2,TRBV6-2/TRBV6-3
CASRPRAGEAFF,medium-sized,TRBJ1-1,TRBV19
CASRQLGTGGGTQYF,-,TRBJ2-3,TRBV6-6
CASSAKVNQPQHF,-,TRBJ1-5,TRBV19
CASSFRWGGNTDTQYF,-,TRBJ2-3,TRBV12-3/TRBV12-4
CASSKEGTEAFF,-,TRBJ1-1,TRBV19
CASSGTGSGGYTF,-,TRBJ1-2,TRBV5-6
CASSYRLAGAYEQYF,-,TRBJ2-7,TRBV6-2/TRBV6-3